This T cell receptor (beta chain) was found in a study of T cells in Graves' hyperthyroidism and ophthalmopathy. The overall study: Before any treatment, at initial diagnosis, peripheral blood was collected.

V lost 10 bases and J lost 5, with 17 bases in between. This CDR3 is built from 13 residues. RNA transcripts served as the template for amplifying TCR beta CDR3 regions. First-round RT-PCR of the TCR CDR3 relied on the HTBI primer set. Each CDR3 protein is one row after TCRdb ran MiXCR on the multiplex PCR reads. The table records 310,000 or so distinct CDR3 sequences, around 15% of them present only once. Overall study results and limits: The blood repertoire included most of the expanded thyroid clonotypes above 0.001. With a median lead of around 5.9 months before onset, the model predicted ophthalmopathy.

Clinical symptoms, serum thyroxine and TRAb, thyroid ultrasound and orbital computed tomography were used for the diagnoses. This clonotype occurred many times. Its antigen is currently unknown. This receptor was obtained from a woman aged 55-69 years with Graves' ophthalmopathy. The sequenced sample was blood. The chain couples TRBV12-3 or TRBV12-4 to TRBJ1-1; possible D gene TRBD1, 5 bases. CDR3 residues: CATTLGVSTEAFF. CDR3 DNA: TGTGCCACCACTTTGGGGGTTTCGACTGAAGCTTTCTTT.